This TCR beta chain was recovered during a study of cytomegalovirus exposure and HLA in healthy donors. Study-level background: Falling in the Caucasian-associated ancestry cluster were about four fifths of under 450 genotyped donors.

Both 60 Vbeta primers and 13 Jbeta primers went into the PCR. Clones were read by immunoSEQ multiplex PCR, and TCRdb kept only the in-frame ones, dropping some. Of 50,000 or so clones listed, roughly 84% are singletons. This clone was picked up a small number of times. Sequenced material: PBMCs. The clonotype originates from a woman aged 18-35 years in good health and CMV-seronegative.

The CDR3 DNA sequence: TGTGCCTGGAGTGTTACAGGGGGCGGCGACGAGCAGTACTTC. Protein sequence: CAWSVTGGGDEQYF. This rearrangement joins TRBV30 to TRBJ2-7; 9 nucleotides agree with TRBD1. There are 14 residues in the CDR3. CDR1 is GTSNPN, CDR2 SVGIG, per germline (reference sequence). With V trimmed by 0 bases and J by 5 bases, 5 bases remained unmatched.